The entry below gives a single TCR beta chain sequence along with its context. What it recognizes is unknown. This entry comes from a study of CD8+CD57+ T cells in acquired aplastic anemia. Looking at the study overall: When averaged, DNA from sorted CD4+ and CD8+ cells came to approximately 3.2 ug.

The V end was cut by 6 bases, the J end by 7 bases, with 21 bases between. Looked up from germline, CDR1 is DFQATT and CDR2 is SNEGSKA (reference sequence). CDR3 length: 14 amino acids. Notes on the study in general: Both patients and controls carried the same twenty-nine CD8+ CDR3 sequences.

Previously, flow cytometry had revealed CD8+CD57+ cell expansion in the patients chosen for sequencing. Patients uniformly had severe acquired aplastic anemia. Genomic DNA acted as the template from which TCR beta VDJ combination and CDR3 sequence profiling were carried out. Each CDR3 protein gets one entry after TCRdb re-called the reads with MiXCR. Altogether roughly 200,000 distinct CDR3 sequences are present, 50% to 65% being singletons, with the ten largest covering approximately 42%. Sequenced sample: sorted CD4+, CD8+, or CD8+CD57+ T cells (not recorded which) from PBMCs. This TCR came from a human donor with aplastic anemia. The V and J genes are TRBV20-1 and TRBJ2-5, with D perhaps assigned TRBD1 or TRBD2 (5 bases each). The CDR3 reads CSADFTGTPRTQYF. CDR3 coding DNA: TGCAGTGCCGATTTTACCGGGACCCCGAGGACCCAGTACTTC.